The 30 T cell receptor beta chains below all came from one sample that was sequenced in a study of response to subunit inactivated influenza vaccine. Using its own MiXCR run on the RT-PCR reads, TCRdb lists one record per CDR3 protein. The sample comprises a few hundred thousand distinct CDR3 sequences, approximately 11% of which are singletons, and roughly 12% rests with the top ten. This material consisted of PBMCs from blood, taken 45 days after vaccination. These receptors were taken from a man aged 45-60 years who received an inactivated influenza vaccine.

The gene calls are TRBV5-1 and TRBJ2-5; TRBD2 aligns across 11 bases. Germline V gene data show CDR1 as SGHRS and CDR2 as YFSETQ. The junction had 10 bases not matched to a gene; V was cut back by 4 bases and J by 5 bases. The CDR3 is 16 amino acids. The CDR3: CASSAGLAVVSETQYF. In DNA, the CDR3 is TGCGCCAGCAGCGCGGGACTAGCGGTGGTCTCGGAGACCCAGTACTTC.

This sequence joins TRBV7-9 and TRBJ1-2, with a tentative D call TRBD1 (5 bases). V was trimmed by 5 bases and J by 5 bases, leaving 18 bases between them. CDR1 is SEHNR and CDR2 is FQNEAQ in the germline V gene (reference sequence). The CDR3 runs to 15 residues. For the CDR3, the DNA is TGTGCCAGCAGCCCCCAGCCGGCAGGGAAGTATGGCTACACCTTC. Residues: CASSPQPAGKYGYTF.

The chain combines TRBV15 with TRBJ2-5, with 12 positions matching TRBD2. This CDR3 has 15 residues. CDR1 is LNHNV, CDR2 YYDKDF, per germline (reference sequence). J was trimmed by 3 bases and V by 1 base; bases with no gene match: 0. CDR3 amino acids: CATSRGTSGKETQYF. Written as DNA, the CDR3 is TGTGCCACCAGCAGAGGGACTAGCGGGAAAGAGACCCAGTACTTC.

This rearrangement joins TRBV12-3 or TRBV12-4 to TRBJ2-5; 9 nucleotides line up with TRBD1. The CDR3 totals 16 residues. V lost 5 bases, J lost 4 bases, and 11 bases stayed unmatched. Here the CDR3 DNA reads TGTGCCAGCAGTCCCAGGACAGGGGATGGGCGAGAGACCCAGTACTTC. It is translated as CASSPRTGDGRETQYF.

V is TRBV14 and J is TRBJ2-1, with TRBD2 matching over 10 bases. V shed 0 bases, J shed 4 bases, and the junction held 6 bases outside the gene matches. The CDR3 consists of 17 residues. Germline V gene sequence: CDR1 SGHDN, CDR2 FVKESK. The CDR3: CASSQDSPSGRYNEQFF. In nucleotides, the CDR3 is TGTGCCAGCAGCCAAGATTCCCCTAGCGGGAGATACAATGAGCAGTTCTTC.

Of note for this clonotype: A read error may account for a junction end that differs from germline. The V call is TRBV28, the J call TRBJ1-5; 10 positions agree with TRBD1. Per germline, CDR1 MDHEN and CDR2 SYDVKM. The CDR3 is 18 amino acids. CDR3 in DNA: TGTGCCAGCAGCCAATATTTTCATATCGGGACAGGGGAAGGGCCCCACCATTTT. It yields the protein CASSQYFHIGTGEGPHHF.

The rearrangement uses TRBV12-3 or TRBV12-4 and TRBJ2-2; 12 bases match TRBD1. Trimming removed 2 bases from V and 10 bases from J; junction bases left unmatched: 8. The CDR3 contains 16 residues. CDR3 in amino acids: CASSLTSGTGGAELFF. The CDR3 nucleotides read TGTGCCAGCAGTTTAACTTCCGGGACAGGGGGCGCGGAGCTGTTTTTT.

This clonotype was picked up many times. The chain is built from TRBV28 and TRBJ2-7, with D possibly matching TRBD1 (5 bases). Trimming shortened V by 7 bases and J by 1 base, and 14 bases separated the two germline ends. The CDR3 totals 14 residues. Germline-derived CDR1 and CDR2 are MDHEN and SYDVKM. Here the CDR3 DNA reads TGTGCCAGCACCCCGACAGATTCTTCCTACGAGCAGTACTTC. This encodes CASTPTDSSYEQYF.

In its sample, this clonotype was seen a few times. This chain connects TRBV7-8 to TRBJ2-1, with 11 bases aligning to TRBD2. The CDR3 is 16 residues long. CDR1 and CDR2 (germline): SGHVS, FQNEAQ. Germline trimming cut 3 bases from V and 0 bases from J; bases unmatched to any gene: 1. For the CDR3, the DNA is TGTGCCAGCAGCTTTAGCGGGAGGGTCTCCTACAATGAGCAGTTCTTC. Residues: CASSFSGRVSYNEQFF.

The CDR3 region has the DNA TGTGCCAGCAGTGCCTTAGTGGGTGACGAAAAACTGTTTTTT. As protein: CASSALVGDEKLFF. This rearrangement joins TRBV2 to TRBJ1-4, with unresolved D. CDR3 length: 14 amino acids. Germline V gives CDR1 SNHLY, CDR2 FYNNEI. V was shortened by 4 bases and J by 8 bases, with 14 bases between the two germline ends.

V gene TRBV7-2 combines with J gene TRBJ2-2, with D perhaps TRBD2 (7 bases). The germline V gene encodes CDR1 SGHTA and CDR2 FQGNSA. The germline V and J ends were trimmed by 1 base and 7 bases, with 16 bases remaining between them. The CDR3 has 16 amino acids. The CDR3 loop is CASSLVGGRLSGELFF. CDR3 nucleotides: TGTGCCAGCAGCTTAGTCGGGGGGCGCTTGAGCGGGGAGCTGTTTTTT.

This clonotype has just a few counts. V is TRBV29-1 and J is TRBJ2-3; 9 nucleotides agree with TRBD2. Germline V gives CDR1 SQVTM, CDR2 ANQGSEA. The CDR3 covers 15 residues. J lost 1 base, V lost 4 bases, and 6 bases had no gene match. For the CDR3, the DNA is TGCAGCGTTGGCCCAGCGGGAGGAGGCACAGATACGCAGTATTTT. Its translation: CSVGPAGGGTDTQYF.

The rearrangement joins TRBV28 to TRBJ1-1; D uncertain. V dropped 3 bases and J dropped 1 base, with 9 bases sitting between them. Germline assignment: CDR1 MDHEN and CDR2 SYDVKM. The CDR3 extends over 14 amino acids. CDR3 loop: CASSLRSTNTEAFF. In DNA form, the CDR3 reads TGTGCCAGCAGTTTGAGGAGCACGAACACTGAAGCTTTCTTT.

This clonotype was counted only a few times. This chain connects TRBV20-1 to TRBJ1-5; D possibly corresponds to TRBD1 (6 bases). The germline V gene has CDR1 DFQATT and CDR2 SNEGSKA (reference sequence). V lost 0 bases and J lost 6, with 15 bases in between. The CDR3 covers 15 residues. Written as DNA, the CDR3 is TGCAGTGCTAGAGATCGAGGGGGGAGGGGTCAGCCCCAGCATTTT. This encodes CSARDRGGRGQPQHF.

The rearrangement joins TRBV7-6 to TRBJ2-2; tentatively, D is TRBD1 (5 bases). Germline V lookup: CDR1 SGHVS, CDR2 FNYEAQ. The CDR3 loop spans 15 amino acids. With 5 bases removed from V and 5 bases from J, the gap between germline ends came to 15 bases. The CDR3 reads CASSPEPRETGELFF. The CDR3 region has the DNA TGTGCCAGCAGCCCCGAACCCAGGGAAACCGGGGAGCTGTTTTTT.

This clonotype was picked up many times. This chain links TRBV4-3 with TRBJ2-3, with 7 nucleotides matching TRBD1. Germline V lookup: CDR1 LGHNA, CDR2 YSLEER. The CDR3 covers 15 residues. The ends lost 2 bases at V and 6 bases at J; junction bases unmatched: 8. The CDR3 DNA follows: TGCGCCAGCAGCCAACGGGACAGACCACACGATACGCAGTATTTT. It translates to CASSQRDRPHDTQYF.

This clonotype was found a few times. J is TRBJ2-1 and V is TRBV4-1, with 7 bases fitting TRBD2. With 4 bases clipped from V and 7 bases from J, the junction kept 16 bases outside the gene matches. There are 17 residues in the CDR3. Germline CDR1 MGHRA, CDR2 YSYEKL. In DNA form, the CDR3 reads TGCGCCAGCAGCCTACTATACTTGGGGGGGGGAGGAAATGAGCAGTTCTTC. This translates into CASSLLYLGGGGNEQFF.

V gene TRBV20-1 combines with J gene TRBJ1-2, with D possibly matching TRBD1 (5 bases). V lost 0 bases and J 8 bases, leaving 13 bases between the germline ends. Germline V gene lookup returns CDR1 DFQATT and CDR2 SNEGSKA (reference sequence). The CDR3 totals 13 residues. CDR3 region: CSAREEQGSGYTF. The CDR3 DNA follows: TGCAGTGCTAGAGAGGAGCAGGGATCGGGCTACACCTTC.

This clonotype was detected many times. The chain combines TRBV29-1 with TRBJ2-3; the D gene is possibly TRBD1 (6 bases). Trimming took 7 bases from V and 2 from J, leaving 28 bases between them. Looked up from germline, CDR1 is SQVTM and CDR2 is ANQGSEA. The CDR3 has 18 amino acids. The CDR3 spells CSGSDSLYNNVDTDTQYF. The CDR3 DNA follows: TGCAGCGGGTCGGACAGCCTTTATAATAACGTAGACACAGATACGCAGTATTTT.

J is TRBJ2-3 and V is TRBV20-1; 14 bases fit TRBD2. The V and J ends lost 6 bases and 0 bases, in that order; junction bases with no gene match: 11. This CDR3 region has 18 residues. The germline V gene has CDR1 DFQATT and CDR2 SNEGSKA (reference sequence). For the CDR3, the DNA is TGCAGTGCCTCCGGACTAGCGGGGGGCCCTCGTAGCACAGATACGCAGTATTTT. It yields the protein CSASGLAGGPRSTDTQYF.

This clonotype was counted between two and nine times. The J gene is TRBJ2-7, the V gene TRBV10-3; TRBD2 matches at 12 bases. Germline CDR1 ENHRY, CDR2 SYGVKD. This CDR3 has 16 amino acids. The V segment lost 0 bases and the J segment 6 bases; nucleotides outside the gene matches: 6. The CDR3: CAISESASGGALEQYF. The CDR3 nucleotides read TGTGCCATCAGTGAGTCGGCTAGCGGGGGGGCCCTCGAGCAGTACTTC.

The chain is built from TRBV20-1 and TRBJ2-3; no definite D call. The CDR3 runs 12 residues. The germline V gene has CDR1 DFQATT and CDR2 SNEGSKA (reference sequence). V lost 6 bases and J 0 bases, leaving 7 bases between the germline ends. The CDR3 loop reads CSASQSTDTQYF. In DNA, the CDR3 is TGCAGTGCCTCACAGAGCACAGATACGCAGTATTTT.

This clonotype was seen a single time. This chain links TRBV7-9 with TRBJ2-3, with D maybe TRBD1 (5 bases). There are 16 residues in the CDR3. CDR1 is SEHNR and CDR2 is FQNEAQ in the germline V gene (reference sequence). Trimming removed 7 bases from V and 8 bases from J, with 25 bases in between. DNA of the CDR3: TGTGCCAGCACGGTAGGGGAAGTGACGGTCCCCCGTACGCAGTATTTT. Its protein product is CASTVGEVTVPRTQYF. Using reference TRBV7-9 and TRBJ2-3 for the parts outside the CDR3, the full variable domain is DTGVSQNPRHKITKRGQNVTFRCDPISEHNRLYWYRQTLGQGPEFLTYFQNEAQLEKSRLLSDRFSAERPKGSFSTLEIQRTEQGDSAMYLCASTVGEVTVPRTQYFGPGTRLTVL.

This rearrangement joins TRBV15 to TRBJ1-2; the match to TRBD1 covers 8 bases. The trim removed 0 bases at V and 7 bases at J, leaving 7 bases unmatched. CDR3 size: 15 residues. Germline V gene data show CDR1 as LNHNV and CDR2 as YYDKDF (reference sequence). This CDR3 reads CATSRDGRGRSGYTF. CDR3 DNA: TGTGCCACCAGCAGAGATGGCAGGGGGCGGAGTGGCTACACCTTC.

This clonotype was detected many times. The gene calls are TRBV12-3 or TRBV12-4 and TRBJ2-7; 9 bases fit TRBD1. The V segment lost 3 bases and the J segment 4 bases; nucleotides outside the gene matches: 4. This CDR3 has 14 amino acids. CDR3 nucleotides: TGTGCCAGCAGTTTTTGGGACAGGGCGTACGAGCAGTACTTC. This translates into CASSFWDRAYEQYF.

This clonotype was counted many times. This chain connects TRBV20-1 to TRBJ2-7; TRBD2 matches 7 bases. This CDR3 is 15 amino acids long. V lost 0 bases, J lost 3 bases, and 8 bases stayed unmatched. Per germline, CDR1 DFQATT and CDR2 SNEGSKA (reference sequence). This chain's CDR3 is CSARDLYSGDYEQYF. CDR3 nucleotide sequence: TGCAGTGCTAGAGATCTGTACAGCGGGGACTACGAGCAGTACTTC.

The chain links TRBV11-1 to TRBJ1-2; 8 positions match TRBD1. This CDR3 has 14 amino acids. The J segment lost 3 bases and the V segment lost 5 bases, leaving 5 bases of the junction unmatched. Germline V gene sequence: CDR1 SGHAT, CDR2 FQDESV (reference sequence). In DNA, the CDR3 is TGTGCCAGCAGCCCGCAGACAGGGGACTATGGCTACACCTTC. Translated: CASSPQTGDYGYTF. Filled out from reference TRBV11-1 and TRBJ1-2, the complete variable domain reads EAEVAQSPRYKITEKSQAVAFWCDPISGHATLYWYRQILGQGPELLVQFQDESVVDDSQLPKDRFSAERLKGVDSTLKIQPAELGDSAMYLCASSPQTGDYGYTFGSGTRLTVV.

This clonotype has just a few counts. The V call is TRBV7-2, the J call TRBJ2-3; the D call may be TRBD1 or TRBD2 (5 bases each). Trimming left V 5 bases short and J 5 bases short, with 17 bases between. The CDR3 has 15 residues. Germline CDR1 SGHTA, CDR2 FQGNSA. CDR3: CASSEGDGKVDTQYF. As DNA, the CDR3 is TGTGCCAGCAGCGAAGGGGACGGGAAGGTAGATACGCAGTATTTT.

This chain uses TRBV12-3 or TRBV12-4 with TRBJ1-5; 8 bases map to TRBD1. The CDR3 length is 14 residues. Germline trimming cut 7 bases from V and 1 base from J; bases unmatched to any gene: 3. DNA of the CDR3: TGTGCCAGCACGCGGACAGGGAGCAATCAGCCCCAGCATTTT. Its translation is CASTRTGSNQPQHF.

This chain links TRBV20-1 with TRBJ2-7, with TRBD2 identical over 9 bases. Germline V lookup: CDR1 DFQATT, CDR2 SNEGSKA (reference sequence). J lost 2 bases, V lost 0 bases, and 8 bases had no gene match. This CDR3 is 16 amino acids long. CDR3: CSARDRLAGTAYEQYF. For the CDR3, the DNA is TGCAGTGCTAGAGATAGGCTAGCGGGGACCGCCTACGAGCAGTACTTC.